This T cell receptor beta chain was identified in a study of blood T cell repertoires in COVID-19. Study summary: Samples of COVID-19 (acute and convalescent) were obtained from the United States, Italy and Spain.

Per the germline V gene, CDR1 is GTSNPN and CDR2 is SVGIG (reference sequence). CDR3 size: 15 residues. Trimming took off 0 bases at V and 5 bases at J, with 16 bases between the two ends. This table comes from immunoSEQ multiplex PCR, and its TCRdb copy is limited to in-frame clones, with some not included. This table has 150,000 to 200,000 clones, roughly 90% appearing once. The sample taken for sequencing was peripheral blood. The rearrangement joins TRBV30 to TRBJ2-5; no reliable D call. This TCR was recovered from a woman between 65 and 79 years old with acute or convalescent COVID-19. This CDR3 is CAWSVRRGGLETQYF. The CDR3 DNA is TGTGCCTGGAGTGTACGGAGAGGCGGTTTGGAGACCCAGTACTTC.